This T cell receptor (beta chain) comes out of a study of radiotherapy plus CTLA-4 blockade in lung cancer. Focal radiation plus CTLA-4 blockade with ipilimumab was given to patients with chemo-refractory metastatic non-small-cell lung cancer. The V gene's germline CDR1 is SGHVS and CDR2 FQNEAQ. The CDR3 contains 16 residues. Trimming removed 3 bases from V and 6 bases from J; junction bases left unmatched: 6. Comments on this clone: Its antigen is as yet unknown.

Sequencing used immunoSEQ multiplex PCR; TCRdb keeps in-frame clones, though not all of them. Of under 65,000 clones in the sample, 77% were seen once. Overall study findings and caveats: After treatment with radiotherapy plus ipilimumab, TCR clones that came from the tumor expanded in blood.

The TCR comes from a human donor with non-small cell lung cancer whose response to radiotherapy plus ipilimumab could not be evaluated. The chain joins TRBV7-8 to TRBJ1-6, with TRBD1 matching over 9 bases. The material sequenced was peripheral blood, taken from a patient treated with radiotherapy plus ipilimumab. The CDR3 DNA reads TGTGCCAGCAGCTTGCAAACGACAGGGGGTAATTCACCCCTCCACTTT. Encoded protein: CASSLQTTGGNSPLHF.